The 27 T cell receptor beta chains given below trace back to one sample, sequenced in a study of blood T cell repertoires in COVID-19. Measured with immunoSEQ multiplex PCR; TCRdb has only the in-frame clones, and not every one. The sample lists approximately 160,000 clones, roughly nine tenths occurring once. The sample consisted of peripheral blood. Source of these receptors: an older woman with acute or convalescent COVID-19.

CDR3 DNA: TGTGCCAGCACCCCCGGTGCAGGATCGAGTTCACCCCTCCACTTT. It is translated as CASTPGAGSSSPLHF. The chain recombines TRBV7-2 with TRBJ1-6; D gene uncertain. In germline, CDR1 is SGHTA, CDR2 FQGNSA. This CDR3 has 15 amino acids. V was clipped by 7 bases and J by 9 bases, with 19 bases between them.

The rearrangement joins TRBV7-6 to TRBJ2-5; 12 bases agree with TRBD2. The CDR3 length is 16 residues. Germline trimming cut 5 bases from V and 3 bases from J; bases unmatched to any gene: 7. From germline, CDR1 is SGHVS and CDR2 FNYEAQ. The CDR3 DNA is TGTGCCAGCAGCCCGCCTAGCGGGAGGGGAAAAGAGACCCAGTACTTC. Protein product: CASSPPSGRGKETQYF. The full variable domain, completed using reference TRBV7-6 and TRBJ2-5, is GAGVSQSPRYKVTKRGQDVALRCDPISGHVSLYWYRQALGQGPEFLTYFNYEAQQDKSGLPNDRFSAERPEGSISTLTIQRTEQRDSAMYRCASSPPSGRGKETQYFGPGTRLLVL.

The chain uses TRBV7-2 and TRBJ2-3, with a possible D match to TRBD2 (6 bases). Germline values: CDR1 SGHTA, CDR2 FQGNSA. CDR3 size: 15 residues. Trimming took off 3 bases at V and 2 bases at J, with 12 bases between the two ends. CDR3 nucleotide sequence: TGTGCCAGCAGCTTGGGCGGGGCGTACACAGATACGCAGTATTTT. It specifies CASSLGGAYTDTQYF.

The chain has TRBV4-3 and TRBJ1-3; no clear D. Germline V lookup: CDR1 LGHNA, CDR2 YSLEER. The CDR3 is 15 amino acids. V dropped 4 bases and J dropped 2 bases, with 12 bases sitting between them. This chain's CDR3 is CASSPEAATGNTIYF. CDR3 nucleotide sequence: TGCGCCAGCAGCCCAGAGGCAGCGACTGGAAACACCATATATTTT.

This chain connects TRBV4-2 to TRBJ1-5, with D perhaps matching TRBD1 (6 bases). In germline, CDR1 is LGHNA, CDR2 YNFKEQ. The CDR3 covers 13 residues. The V gene lost 4 bases and the J gene lost 4 bases, with 8 bases spanning the gap. CDR3 region: CASSRDTNQPQHF. The CDR3 coding sequence is TGTGCCAGCAGCCGGGACACAAATCAGCCCCAGCATTTT.

This clone came up once. This chain joins TRBV6-1 and TRBJ2-1, with 13 bases identical to TRBD2. The J segment lost 9 bases and the V segment lost 2 bases, leaving 10 bases of the junction unmatched. The length of the CDR3 is 17 residues. Per the germline V gene, CDR1 is MNHNS and CDR2 is SASEGT. The CDR3 nucleotides read TGTGCCAGCAGTGAATCGTGGACTAGCGGGGGTGGGTCTGAGCAGTTCTTC. It yields the protein CASSESWTSGGGSEQFF.

The chain couples TRBV30 to TRBJ2-5; TRBD1 matches at 7 bases. The trim removed 0 bases at V and 2 bases at J, leaving 6 bases unmatched. The CDR3 length is 15 residues. In germline, CDR1 is GTSNPN, CDR2 SVGIG (reference sequence). The CDR3 bases are TGTGCCTGGAGTGTTGCCAGGGGGAGTCAAGAGACCCAGTACTTC. It specifies CAWSVARGSQETQYF.

The chain combines TRBV5-5 with TRBJ2-7; 10 bases are shared with TRBD2. Trimming took 2 bases from V and 2 from J; bases not matched to a gene: 10. Germline-derived CDR1 and CDR2 are SGHKS and YYEKEE (reference sequence). This CDR3 contains 17 residues. As DNA, the CDR3 is TGTGCCAGCAGCTTTCCTCTAGCGGGAGTTGTAGCCTACGAGCAGTACTTC. This sequence encodes CASSFPLAGVVAYEQYF.

The J gene is TRBJ1-5, the V gene TRBV6-5; 9 bases fit TRBD1. Germline values: CDR1 MNHEY, CDR2 SVGAGI. The CDR3 has 15 residues. Unmatched junction bases numbered 8, after V lost 6 bases and J lost 5 bases. CDR3 loop: CASRATGGRDQPQHF. In DNA form, the CDR3 reads TGTGCCAGCAGAGCTACAGGGGGCAGGGATCAGCCCCAGCATTTT.

V is TRBV12-3 or TRBV12-4 and J is TRBJ1-2, with 7 bases matching TRBD1. V trimming: 3 bases; J trimming: 8 bases; junction bases outside the gene matches: 3. The CDR3 extends over 12 amino acids. CDR3 DNA: TGTGCCAGCAGTTTGACAGGGCGCGGCTACACCTTC. Translation gives CASSLTGRGYTF.

The V call is TRBV19, the J call TRBJ2-2; 12 positions match TRBD2. Looked up from germline, CDR1 is LNHDA and CDR2 is SQIVND (reference sequence). Trimming cost V 4 bases and J 2 bases; bases outside gene matches: 2. The CDR3 contains 16 residues. The CDR3, as DNA: TGTGCCAGTAGTAGACTAGCGGGAGTCAACACCGGGGAGCTGTTTTTT. It specifies CASSRLAGVNTGELFF. The full variable domain, completed using reference TRBV19 and TRBJ2-2, is DGGITQSPKYLFRKEGQNVTLSCEQNLNHDAMYWYRQDPGQGLRLIYYSQIVNDFQKGDIAEGYSVSREKKESFPLTVTSAQKNPTAFYLCASSRLAGVNTGELFFGEGSRLTVL.

The chain employs TRBV5-1 and TRBJ2-1; 9 bases agree with TRBD2. The CDR3 is made up of 17 amino acids. The ends lost 0 bases at V and 1 base at J; junction bases unmatched: 5. Germline assignment: CDR1 SGHRS and CDR2 YFSETQ. The CDR3 is CASSLGASGTSYNEQFF. CDR3 nucleotide sequence: TGCGCCAGCAGCTTGGGGGCTAGCGGGACTTCCTACAATGAGCAGTTCTTC.

In this sample, this clone turned up once. This chain connects TRBV5-4 to TRBJ1-3; 12 bases agree with TRBD1. The CDR3 is 16 amino acids. CDR1 is SGHNT, CDR2 YYREEE, per germline (reference sequence). V shed 4 bases and J 8 bases; nucleotides not matched to a gene: 10. CDR3: CASSAGQGAARDTIYF. The CDR3 nucleotides are TGTGCCAGCAGCGCGGGACAGGGGGCGGCTCGGGACACCATATATTTT.

The chain is built from TRBV6-5 and TRBJ1-5; 9 positions match TRBD1. Germline V gives CDR1 MNHEY, CDR2 SVGAGI. CDR3 length equals 15 residues. J lost 3 bases, V lost 6 bases, and 6 bases had no gene match. CDR3 loop: CASRPRTGVNQPQHF. The CDR3 bases are TGTGCCAGCAGACCCAGGACAGGGGTCAATCAGCCCCAGCATTTT.

This clone came up once. In DNA form, the CDR3 reads TGTGCCAGTAGTCCACAGGGATATAATTCACCCCTCCACTTT. This encodes CASSPQGYNSPLHF. This sequence joins TRBV19 and TRBJ1-6; possibly TRBD1 for D (6 bases). The V end was cut by 5 bases, the J end by 4 bases, with 9 bases between. The CDR3 has 14 amino acids. Looked up from germline, CDR1 is LNHDA and CDR2 is SQIVND (reference sequence).

This clone was seen a single time. This chain joins TRBV25-1 and TRBJ1-4; tentative D call: TRBD1 (5 bases). V lost 3 bases, J lost 7 bases, and 12 bases lay in between. CDR1 and CDR2 from the germline V gene are MGHDK and SYGVNS. CDR3 length equals 14 residues. CDR3 sequence (DNA): TGTGCCAGCAGTGAGAGACAGAACGCTGAAAAACTGTTTTTT. This sequence encodes CASSERQNAEKLFF.

This chain uses TRBV2 with TRBJ1-2; D call uncertain. CDR1 is SNHLY and CDR2 is FYNNEI in the germline V gene. V gave up 0 bases and J gave up 5 bases, with 7 bases separating them. The CDR3 contains 13 residues. The CDR3 DNA reads TGTGCCAGCAGTGAAGCGGCGGTTTATGGCTACACCTTC. It is translated as CASSEAAVYGYTF.

The chain is built from TRBV18 and TRBJ1-2; TRBD1 matches 7 bases. Germline V gene sequence: CDR1 KGHSH, CDR2 LQKENI. This CDR3 spans 14 amino acids. J gave up 7 bases and V 1 base, and 6 bases lay outside the gene matches. The CDR3 nucleotides are TGTGCCAGCTCACCACTAGACAGGGACGCTGGCTACACCTTC. Amino acids: CASSPLDRDAGYTF.

The rearrangement joins TRBV7-2 to TRBJ1-5, with 8 positions matching TRBD1. This CDR3 has 20 amino acids. The V gene end was trimmed by 0 bases and the J gene end by 0 bases; junction bases not matched to a gene: 13. Germline lookup yields CDR1 SGHTA and CDR2 FQGNSA. The CDR3 nucleotides are TGTGCCAGCAGCTTAGCCGCAGGGGGCGATCGGGCTTATAGCAATCAGCCCCAGCATTTT. This gives the protein CASSLAAGGDRAYSNQPQHF.

The chain employs TRBV9 and TRBJ2-7; a possible D gene is TRBD1 (7 bases). V lost 2 bases and J 5 bases, leaving 17 bases between the germline ends. The CDR3 runs to 15 residues. CDR1 is SGDLS, CDR2 YYNGEE, per germline. CDR3 residues: CASSVRGDPNNEQYF. CDR3 bases: TGTGCCAGCAGCGTCAGGGGGGATCCTAATAACGAGCAGTACTTC.

The V and J genes are TRBV28 and TRBJ1-5; the match to TRBD1 covers 9 bases. The CDR3 has 14 residues. The V gene end was trimmed by 4 bases and the J gene end by 5 bases; junction bases not matched to a gene: 3. The germline gives CDR1 MDHEN, CDR2 SYDVKM. The CDR3: CASSSGQGHQPQHF. DNA of the CDR3: TGTGCCAGCAGTTCAGGACAGGGGCATCAGCCCCAGCATTTT. The full variable domain, in which reference TRBV28 and TRBJ1-5 provide the parts outside the CDR3, is DVKVTQSSRYLVKRTGEKVFLECVQDMDHENMFWYRQDPGLGLRLIYFSYDVKMKEKGDIPEGYSVSREKKERFSLILESASTNQTSMYLCASSSGQGHQPQHFGDGTRLSIL.

This clone occurred once. The J gene is TRBJ1-2, the V gene TRBV3-1 (or the pseudogene TRBV3-2), with D unclear. V lost 6 bases to trimming and J lost 2 bases, with 4 bases between them. There are 11 residues in the CDR3. Germline V gives CDR1 LGHDT, CDR2 YNNKEL (reference sequence). DNA for the CDR3: TGTGCCAGCAGTCGGAACTATGGCTACACCTTC. The encoded protein is CASSRNYGYTF.

The chain has TRBV19 and TRBJ1-1, with a tentative D call TRBD1 (5 bases). The V gene lost 5 bases and the J gene lost 0 bases, with 7 bases spanning the gap. The CDR3 is 13 residues long. Germline loops: CDR1 LNHDA, CDR2 SQIVND (reference sequence). In DNA, the CDR3 is TGTGCCAGTAGTCAACAGGTGAACACTGAAGCTTTCTTT. Residues: CASSQQVNTEAFF.

V gene TRBV4-3 combines with J gene TRBJ1-1; TRBD1 matches 7 bases. The CDR3 consists of 13 residues. Germline V gives CDR1 LGHNA, CDR2 YSLEER. Trimming took 2 bases from V and 5 from J; bases not matched to a gene: 2. CDR3 nucleotides: TGCGCCAGCAGCCAAACAGGGGATACTGAAGCTTTCTTT. It codes for CASSQTGDTEAFF.

This chain links TRBV7-2 with TRBJ2-5; TRBD1 might be the D (5 bases). Trimming stripped 1 base from V and 5 bases from J, with 8 bases between. Germline CDR1 is SGHTA and CDR2 is FQGNSA. This CDR3 has 13 amino acids. The CDR3 nucleotides read TGTGCCAGCAGCTTAGGGGGCCAGGAGACCCAGTACTTC. Amino acids: CASSLGGQETQYF.

The chain couples TRBV7-2 to TRBJ2-3, with 8 bases lining up with TRBD2. V lost 3 bases and J lost 1; bases outside the gene matches: 15. Germline V gene sequence: CDR1 SGHTA, CDR2 FQGNSA. This CDR3 is 19 amino acids long. The CDR3 sequence: CASSFRWGATSGGTDTQYF. Here the CDR3 DNA reads TGTGCCAGCAGCTTCAGGTGGGGGGCTACTAGCGGAGGCACAGATACGCAGTATTTT.

The chain is built from TRBV2 and TRBJ1-3, with D maybe TRBD1 (5 bases). CDR3 length: 16 amino acids. Germline loops: CDR1 SNHLY, CDR2 FYNNEI. Trimming stripped 8 bases from V and 1 base from J, with 18 bases between. In DNA, the CDR3 is TGTGCCAGCTCCCTCGGGGGAGCCGGGTCTGGAAACACCATATATTTT. It codes for CASSLGGAGSGNTIYF.